This entry concerns a single TCR beta chain. Its specificity is unknown. The data belong to a study of blood T cells in healthy people across ages. Overall study results and limits: Leaving the PBMCs unsorted stopped any conclusive comparison of naive versus antigen-experienced cells. Unknown CMV status may confound age-related changes in expanded clones.

This CDR3 contains 14 residues. Germline CDR1 SGHKS, CDR2 YYEKEE (reference sequence). With 4 bases removed from V and 3 bases from J, the gap between germline ends came to 13 bases. A second PCR, run for roughly 7 to 11 cycles, used a sample-barcoded 5' primer plus a J-beta primer mix. CDR3-containing paired-end reads numbering at least 2.5 million came from each sample. TCRdb passed the 5' RACE reads through MiXCR, listing each CDR3 protein once. The sample carries roughly 1,300,000 distinct CDR3 sequences, 45% to 70% recorded once. The source is a man between 18 and 35 years old in good health. The specimen sequenced was blood. The chain has TRBV5-5 and TRBJ1-2; D is uncertain. The CDR3 sequence is CASSASASDYGYTF. The DNA for the CDR3 is TGTGCCAGCAGCGCCTCCGCCTCAGACTATGGCTACACCTTC.